These 14 T cell receptor beta chains share one sample of origin, sequenced in a study of regulatory T cells in long-lasting Graves disease. Time point defined: persistent/refractory GD, antithyroid drugs over 5 years with positive TRAb. PBMC RNA served as the TCR library source. In building TCR beta libraries, iRepertoire HTBI primers were used together with Arm-PCR of CDR3 regions. MiXCR was run by TCRdb on the multiplex PCR reads, yielding one entry per CDR3 protein. The sample has a few hundred thousand distinct CDR3 sequences, roughly 24% seen once. The sequencing here drew on peripheral blood mononuclear cells (PBMCs), taken when the disease was refractory, from a patient treated with antithyroid drugs. These receptors originate from a woman aged 40-49 years with Graves disease.

The gene calls are TRBV11-2 and TRBJ2-3; weak D call: TRBD2 (6 bases). Germline V gene data show CDR1 as SGHAT and CDR2 as FQNNGV. The CDR3 runs to 17 residues. Trimming shortened V by 2 bases and J by 8 bases, and 23 bases separated the two germline ends. In nucleotides, the CDR3 is TGTGCCAGCAGCTTACTACCGGGACTCAATGCGGAGGGTACGCAGTATTTT. This encodes CASSLLPGLNAEGTQYF.

The CDR3, as DNA: TGTGCCAGTTCCCCCCTGGTAGCGGCGAACACCGGGGAGCTGTTTTTT. It yields the protein CASSPLVAANTGELFF. The J gene is TRBJ2-2, the V gene TRBV19, with D perhaps matching TRBD2 (6 bases). Looked up from germline, CDR1 is LNHDA and CDR2 is SQIVND (reference sequence). Trimming shortened V by 8 bases and J by 0 bases, and 16 bases separated the two germline ends. The CDR3 has 16 residues.

This clonotype was observed at least ten times. V is TRBV11-2 and J is TRBJ2-5, with 9 positions matching TRBD1. With V trimmed by 0 bases and J by 3 bases, 8 bases remained unmatched. CDR1 is SGHAT, CDR2 FQNNGV, per germline. The CDR3 spans 17 residues. CDR3 in DNA: TGTGCCAGCAGCTTAGAATGGACAGGGGTTAATAAAGAGACCCAGTACTTC. Translation gives CASSLEWTGVNKETQYF.

Many counts were recorded for this clonotype. The rearrangement links TRBV12-3 or TRBV12-4 to TRBJ2-7; 7 bases match TRBD1. This CDR3 is built from 13 residues. V dropped 6 bases and J dropped 2; count of bases not matched to a gene: 4. CDR3: CASSETGTYEQYF. CDR3 sequence (DNA): TGTGCCAGCAGCGAGACAGGGACCTACGAGCAGTACTTC.

This clonotype has a count of ten or more. This sequence joins TRBV15 and TRBJ1-2; D not certain. The V gene lost 3 bases and the J gene lost 8 bases, with 10 bases spanning the gap. This CDR3 region has 12 residues. The germline gives CDR1 LNHNV, CDR2 YYDKDF (reference sequence). CDR3 loop: CATSSLFEGYTF. The CDR3 nucleotides read TGTGCCACCAGCAGCCTATTTGAAGGCTACACCTTC.

This clonotype was seen ten or more times. J is TRBJ2-4 and V is TRBV20-1, with 8 nucleotides matching TRBD2. The CDR3 length is 11 residues. CDR1 and CDR2 (germline): DFQATT, SNEGSKA (reference sequence). The junction had 4 bases not matched to a gene; V was cut back by 6 bases and J by 9 bases. Here the CDR3 reads CSAGTSVIQYF. The CDR3 coding sequence is TGCAGTGCGGGGACTAGTGTCATTCAGTACTTC.

This chain joins TRBV6-2 or TRBV6-3 and TRBJ2-5; the D is unclear. The CDR3 runs 11 residues. Trimming removed 9 bases at V and 5 bases at J, with 10 bases between. From germline, CDR1 is MNHEY and CDR2 SVGEGT. For the CDR3, the DNA is TGTGCCAGTTACACGAGGGAGACCCAGTACTTC. Translation: CASYTRETQYF.

This clonotype was recorded many times. This sequence joins TRBV28 and TRBJ2-7, with D possibly being TRBD2 (6 bases). The CDR3 has 15 residues. Germline CDR1 reads MDHEN; CDR2 reads SYDVKM. With 4 bases removed from V and 3 bases from J, the gap between germline ends came to 16 bases. The CDR3: CASSSIPGLNYEQYF. The CDR3 DNA is TGTGCCAGCAGTTCGATTCCGGGACTGAACTACGAGCAGTACTTC.

This clonotype showed up many times. The chain recombines TRBV7-8 with TRBJ2-5; 11 bases match TRBD2. This CDR3 region has 18 residues. Germline V lookup: CDR1 SGHVS, CDR2 FQNEAQ. J lost 3 bases, V lost 0 bases, and 9 bases had no gene match. The CDR3 is CASSLAFSGRAVEETQYF. The CDR3 DNA sequence: TGTGCCAGCAGCTTAGCGTTTAGCGGGAGGGCCGTTGAAGAGACCCAGTACTTC.

This clonotype was seen at least ten times. The CDR3 nucleotides are TGTGCCAGCAGCCCGGGGTACACCTACGAGCAGTACTTC. Its translation: CASSPGYTYEQYF. The rearrangement links TRBV12-3 or TRBV12-4 to TRBJ2-7; possible D gene TRBD2, 5 bases. The CDR3 length is 13 residues. V dropped 6 bases and J dropped 2 bases, with 11 bases sitting between them.

J is TRBJ2-1 and V is TRBV7-2; 8 positions match TRBD2. The germline V gene encodes CDR1 SGHTA and CDR2 FQGNSA. This CDR3 has 14 residues. The junction had 9 bases not matched to a gene; V was cut back by 6 bases and J by 8 bases. CDR3 sequence reads: CASRIPGGPYEQFF. CDR3 nucleotide sequence: TGTGCCAGCAGGATCCCGGGAGGGCCCTATGAGCAGTTCTTC.

This CDR3 reads CASADSTDTQYF. CDR3 coding DNA: TGTGCCAGCGCGGACAGCACAGATACGCAGTATTTT. The chain has TRBV28 and TRBJ2-3; unclear D gene. Germline CDR1 reads MDHEN; CDR2 reads SYDVKM. V dropped 8 bases and J dropped 0 bases, with 6 bases sitting between them. The CDR3 extends over 12 amino acids.

Many counts were recorded for this clonotype. The chain's CDR3 is CASRPGTGITEAFF. The CDR3 DNA reads TGTGCCAGCAGACCCGGGACAGGGATCACTGAAGCTTTCTTT. This chain uses TRBV28 with TRBJ1-1, with 9 nucleotides matching TRBD1. V lost 6 bases to trimming and J lost 4 bases; unmatched junction nucleotides: 6. This CDR3 spans 14 amino acids. CDR1 and CDR2 from the germline V gene are MDHEN and SYDVKM. The complete variable domain, with remaining parts taken from reference TRBV28 and TRBJ1-1, reads DVKVTQSSRYLVKRTGEKVFLECVQDMDHENMFWYRQDPGLGLRLIYFSYDVKMKEKGDIPEGYSVSREKKERFSLILESASTNQTSMYLCASRPGTGITEAFFGQGTRLTVV.

Only a few counts were recorded for this clonotype. V usage is TRBV5-1 and J usage is TRBJ1-3; D might be TRBD1 (6 bases). The CDR3 is 16 amino acids. V dropped 4 bases and J dropped 4 bases, with 18 bases sitting between them. The germline gives CDR1 SGHRS, CDR2 YFSETQ. CDR3 loop: CASSRLSVDRGNTIYF. CDR3 coding DNA: TGCGCCAGCAGCCGTCTCTCCGTGGACAGAGGAAACACCATATATTTT.